The TCR beta chain under discussion was sequenced for a study of immune characterization of retroperitoneal liposarcoma. Using its own MiXCR run on the PCR reads, TCRdb lists one record per CDR3 protein. The table has approximately 11,000 distinct CDR3 sequences, about a quarter seen once; the top ten hold 7% to 10%. V was cut by 4 bases and J by 0 bases, with 7 bases left in between. The CDR3 runs 15 residues. CDR1 and CDR2 (germline): MNHNS, SASEGT. Sequencing was carried out using tumor tissue. The V call is TRBV6-1, the J call TRBJ1-6; D is perhaps TRBD1 (5 bases). This sequence originates from a female donor with retroperitoneal liposarcoma. The CDR3: CASSGGSSYNSPLHF. The CDR3 DNA sequence: TGTGCCAGCAGTGGGGGCAGCTCCTATAATTCACCCCTCCACTTT.